This TCR beta chain was profiled in a study of blood T cell repertoires in COVID-19. Study-level information: Sample material is recorded as cDNA or gDNA derived from T cells, B-cell-depleted T cells, or PBMCs.

Repertoires were generated with immunoSEQ multiplex PCR, while TCRdb's copy carries only in-frame clones and drops some. The top ten hold roughly a sixth of the sample, which has roughly 150,000 clones, 90% seen once. Germline V gene lookup returns CDR1 KGHSH and CDR2 LQKENI. The CDR3 extends over 17 amino acids. The ends lost 3 bases at V and 8 bases at J; junction bases unmatched: 10. The rearrangement uses TRBV18 and TRBJ1-4; 12 bases match TRBD1. Sequences were obtained from peripheral blood. This clonotype was obtained from a man aged 55 to 70 with active or convalescent COVID-19. CDR3 protein: CASSPYMRGTGGEKLFF. The CDR3 DNA reads as TGTGCCAGCTCACCGTATATGCGGGGGACAGGGGGCGAAAAACTGTTTTTT.